The 9 T cell receptor beta chains below were found in one sample sequenced in a study of shared clonotypes between healthy human individuals. Profiling relied on immunoSEQ multiplex PCR, and the TCRdb table lists in-frame clones only, not all of them. The table includes some 2.1 million clones, 85% to 95% detected once. Sequencing input: naive CD4+ T cells sorted from blood. Sample subset: CD45RA+ positively selected. The source is a man in his late teens or twenties in good health.

V and J are TRBV25-1 and TRBJ1-2; TRBD1 is a possible D gene (6 bases). Between the trimmed V and J ends, which lost 0 bases and 7 bases, there was a span of 12 bases. This CDR3 region has 14 residues. Germline CDR1 is MGHDK and CDR2 is SYGVNS. The CDR3 region is CASSEYMGGSGYTF. The CDR3 coding sequence is TGTGCCAGCAGTGAATATATGGGGGGCAGTGGCTACACCTTC.

Only a few counts were recorded for this clone. V is TRBV6-5 and J is TRBJ1-5; no firm D call. Trimming stripped 0 bases from V and 6 bases from J, with 9 bases between. Germline values: CDR1 MNHEY, CDR2 SVGAGI. The CDR3 extends over 14 amino acids. The CDR3 DNA sequence: TGTGCCAGCAGTTACTCGGCAGTGAGTCAGCCCCAGCATTTT. It yields the protein CASSYSAVSQPQHF.

This sequence joins TRBV28 and TRBJ1-2; D uncertain. This CDR3 is 15 amino acids long. Per germline, CDR1 MDHEN and CDR2 SYDVKM. V was trimmed by 2 bases and J by 0 bases, leaving 10 bases between them. The CDR3 bases are TGTGCCAGCAGTTTAGTGGCCAGAACTAACTATGGCTACACCTTC. The encoded protein is CASSLVARTNYGYTF.

The chain employs TRBV6-1 and TRBJ2-5; D perhaps matches TRBD2 (6 bases). This CDR3 is 12 amino acids long. Germline V lookup: CDR1 MNHNS, CDR2 SASEGT. V was clipped by 6 bases and J by 2 bases, with 7 bases between them. CDR3 in DNA: TGTGCCAGCAGGGGGGGACAAGAGACCCAGTACTTC. Translating gives CASRGGQETQYF.

The chain employs TRBV27 and TRBJ2-7, with 7 bases fitting TRBD2. Germline CDR1 MNHEY, CDR2 SMNVEV (reference sequence). There are 15 residues in the CDR3. Trimming at V came to 5 bases and at J to 2 bases, leaving 9 bases not matched to a gene. CDR3 amino acids: CASSAKGGPTYEQYF. CDR3 DNA: TGTGCCAGCAGTGCCAAGGGAGGGCCAACCTACGAGCAGTACTTC.

Regarding this clone: The junction does not match germline at one end; this may be a read error. This chain links TRBV7-7 with TRBJ1-4; D remains ambiguous. Germline V gene sequence: CDR1 SSHAT, CDR2 FNYEAQ (reference sequence). This CDR3 has 13 residues. CDR3: CASSLNRGEKLFF. CDR3 DNA: TGTGCTAGCAGCCTCAACCGTGGTGAAAAACTGTTTTTT.

The chain recombines TRBV5-4 with TRBJ1-2; D not certain. Germline V CDR1 and CDR2: SGHNT, YYREEE (reference sequence). Deletions cut 0 bases from V and 0 bases from J, with 12 bases between. CDR3 length: 16 amino acids. DNA for the CDR3: TGTGCCAGCAGCTTGGCCATATCCCCAACTAACTATGGCTACACCTTC. Amino acids: CASSLAISPTNYGYTF.

This clone was seen a single time. The gene calls are TRBV5-1 and TRBJ2-1, with 8 positions matching TRBD2. The germline CDR1 and CDR2 sequences are SGHRS and YFSETQ. The CDR3 extends over 15 amino acids. V was clipped by 0 bases and J by 7 bases; unmatched bases: 6. The CDR3: CASSLAAGDVNEQFF. CDR3 nucleotide sequence: TGCGCCAGCAGCTTGGCAGCGGGGGATGTTAATGAGCAGTTCTTC.

This clone has a single count. V gene TRBV7-8 combines with J gene TRBJ2-1; no definite D call. The germline V and J ends were trimmed by 3 bases and 9 bases, with 6 bases remaining between them. The CDR3 is made up of 11 amino acids. CDR1 SGHVS and CDR2 FQNEAQ come from the germline V gene. The CDR3 region has the DNA TGTGCCAGCAGCTTCTCGCTTGAGCAGTTCTTC. Amino acid sequence: CASSFSLEQFF.